This TCR beta chain is drawn from a study of T cell responses to AZD1222 COVID-19 vaccine. General observations from the study: Donors were largely white British and mainly female; clonal diversity was possibly underestimated.

CDR1 and CDR2 (germline): MGHDK, SYGVNS. This CDR3 comprises 14 residues. V was shortened by 7 bases and J by 3 bases, with 15 bases between the two germline ends. Points on this clone: Its antigen is undetermined.

Measured with immunoSEQ multiplex PCR; TCRdb has only the in-frame clones, and not every one. The sample has fewer than 200,000 clones; approximately 92% are singletons. The clonotype comes from an adult in good health. The sequencing used peripheral blood, collected on day 0 of AZD1222 vaccination. The chain is built from TRBV25-1 and TRBJ1-1; weak D call: TRBD1 (5 bases). The CDR3 here is CASTKEQGYTEAFF. The CDR3 DNA sequence: TGTGCCAGCACAAAGGAGCAGGGCTACACTGAAGCTTTCTTT.